These T cell receptor beta chains were read from a single sample in a study of cytomegalovirus exposure and HLA in healthy donors. Assay: immunoSEQ multiplex PCR; the TCRdb copy retains only in-frame clones and omits some. This table holds about 180,000 clones, 75% to 85% found once. The sequencing input was PBMCs. The receptors here all came from a woman aged 45 to 65 in good health and CMV-seropositive. Both conserved end residues are part of each CDR3. A D gene is named only where the DNA matches it firmly. Part of the rows lack a size; the others show once, few, many or a class for expanded clones.

TRBJ2-7 TRBV15 . TRBD1 CATSRLLIGQGLTYEQYF TGTGCCACCAGCAGGCTACTAATCGGACAGGGGCTGACCTACGAGCAGTACTTC
TRBJ2-3 TRBV7-7 . TRBD1 CAIIDRGRDTQYF TGTGCTATCATTGACAGGGGGAGAGATACGCAGTATTTT
TRBJ2-5 TRBV18 . . CASSPPGGRKETQYF TGTGCCAGCTCACCACCGGGGGGGCGCAAAGAGACCCAGTACTTC
TRBJ1-2 TRBV5-8 . TRBD1 CASSQGTGNIWGYTF TGTGCCAGCAGCCAGGGGACAGGGAATATATGGGGCTACACCTTC
TRBJ2-5 TRBV11-3 . TRBD2 CASSVGLAWVAGGQETQYF TGTGCCAGCAGCGTGGGACTAGCCTGGGTCGCCGGGGGACAAGAGACCCAGTACTTC
TRBJ2-7 TRBV19 few . CASSISGRQGSYEQYF TGTGCCAGTAGTATAAGTGGCAGGCAGGGCTCCTACGAGCAGTACTTC
TRBJ2-1 TRBV14 . . CASSQVISNEQFF TGTGCCAGCAGCCAAGTTATTTCCAATGAGCAGTTCTTC
TRBJ2-3 TRBV7-2 . TRBD2 CASSLGLAGVGDTQYF TGTGCCAGCAGCTTAGGACTAGCGGGGGTTGGAGATACGCAGTATTTT
TRBJ1-2 TRBV11-2 . TRBD1 CASSSPGTALWGGYTF TGTGCCAGCAGCTCCCCGGGGACAGCCTTGTGGGGTGGCTACACCTTC
TRBJ1-5 TRBV6-6 . . CASSDYRVGNQPQHF TGTGCCAGCAGTGATTACAGGGTCGGTAATCAGCCCCAGCATTTT
TRBJ1-3 TRBV12-5 . TRBD1 CASGLKTGTGYGNTIYF TGTGCTAGTGGTTTGAAGACTGGGACAGGGTATGGAAACACCATATATTTT
TRBJ1-6 TRBV5-5 . TRBD1 CASSLRRDRGGSPLHF TGTGCCAGCAGCTTACGTAGGGACAGGGGAGGATCACCCCTCCACTTT
TRBJ2-1 TRBV18 once TRBD1 CASSPDRADRGFNEQFF TGTGCCAGCTCACCAGACCGAGCGGACAGGGGGTTCAATGAGCAGTTCTTC
TRBJ2-5 TRBV15 few . CATSRDFGALGETQYF TGTGCCACCAGCAGAGATTTCGGCGCACTCGGGGAGACCCAGTACTTC
TRBJ2-2 TRBV5-1 . TRBD1 CASSEGAANTGELFF TGCGCCAGCAGCGAGGGGGCGGCGAACACCGGGGAGCTGTTTTTT
TRBJ1-2 TRBV12-5 . TRBD1 CASDRQGAWGQNGYGYTF TGTGCTAGTGATAGACAGGGGGCGTGGGGGCAAAACGGCTATGGCTACACCTTC